This is a list of T cell receptor beta chains from one sample in a study of control samples from healthy donors and cancer patients. Here immunoSEQ multiplex PCR was the method, and the copy in TCRdb shows in-frame clones only, minus some. The table records tens of thousands of clones, nearly 90% of them present only once. Sequencing was done on a sample of formalin-fixed, paraffin-embedded tissue. The receptors were gathered from a female donor with melanoma. The CDR3 runs from the conserved cysteine through the conserved F or W. Fields, in order: clone size, J gene, V gene, D gene, CDR3 DNA, CDR3 protein. The D gene is left open where the match is weak. The size of a clone is reported for some rows only, either as once, few or many, or as a class for expanded clones.

clone_size: -; j_call: TRBJ1-2; v_call: TRBV7-9; d_call: -; cdr3_nt: TGTGCCAGCAGCCGACGGGGGGAGGATGGCTACACCTTC; cdr3_aa: CASSRRGEDGYTF
clone_size: -; j_call: TRBJ2-1; v_call: TRBV3-1/TRBV3-2; d_call: TRBD2; cdr3_nt: TGTGCCAGCAGCCAAGGTAGCGGGACTAACAATGAGCAGTTCTTC; cdr3_aa: CASSQGSGTNNEQFF
clone_size: once; j_call: TRBJ2-5; v_call: TRBV6-2/TRBV6-3; d_call: TRBD2; cdr3_nt: TGTGCCAGCAGTTACGGTTATGGCCCGCGGGAGGAGACCCAGTACTTC; cdr3_aa: CASSYGYGPREETQYF
clone_size: -; j_call: TRBJ1-3; v_call: TRBV5-6; d_call: TRBD1; cdr3_nt: TGTGCCAGCAGCCCAGCAGGGGGCGAGGACACCATATATTTT; cdr3_aa: CASSPAGGEDTIYF
clone_size: -; j_call: TRBJ2-6; v_call: TRBV5-1; d_call: -; cdr3_nt: TGCGCCAGCAGTCTCATTGGGGCCAACGTCCTGACTTTC; cdr3_aa: CASSLIGANVLTF
clone_size: -; j_call: TRBJ2-7; v_call: TRBV10-3; d_call: TRBD1; cdr3_nt: TGTGCCATCAGTGATCGACAGGGGGCCTACGAGCAGTACTTC; cdr3_aa: CAISDRQGAYEQYF
clone_size: -; j_call: TRBJ2-1; v_call: TRBV5-6; d_call: TRBD2; cdr3_nt: TGTGCCAGCAGCGTCGGACTAGCGGCCAATGAGCAGTTCTTC; cdr3_aa: CASSVGLAANEQFF
clone_size: -; j_call: TRBJ1-2; v_call: TRBV21-1; d_call: -; cdr3_nt: TGTGCCATCGTAATGGGGAGCCCTAACTATGGCTACACCTTC; cdr3_aa: CAIVMGSPNYGYTF
clone_size: once; j_call: TRBJ1-2; v_call: TRBV7-9; d_call: -; cdr3_nt: TGTGCCAGCAGTAAAAGGGGGGGCGATGGCTACACCTTC; cdr3_aa: CASSKRGGDGYTF
clone_size: -; j_call: TRBJ1-1; v_call: TRBV9; d_call: -; cdr3_nt: TGTGCCAGCAGCGGGAAGGGATCGAACACTGAAGCTTTCTTT; cdr3_aa: CASSGKGSNTEAFF
clone_size: -; j_call: TRBJ2-2; v_call: TRBV30; d_call: -; cdr3_nt: TGTGCCTGGAGTTACGGTGTCGGGGGACTCCTGACCGGGGAGCTGTTTTTT; cdr3_aa: CAWSYGVGGLLTGELFF
clone_size: -; j_call: TRBJ1-2; v_call: TRBV6-1; d_call: -; cdr3_nt: TGTGCCAGCAGTGAATCGGGAATCTATGGCTACACCTTC; cdr3_aa: CASSESGIYGYTF
clone_size: -; j_call: TRBJ1-6; v_call: TRBV5-8; d_call: TRBD1; cdr3_nt: TGTGCCAGCAGCTTAAGACAGGGAAATTCACCCCTCCACTTT; cdr3_aa: CASSLRQGNSPLHF
clone_size: -; j_call: TRBJ2-7; v_call: TRBV6-6; d_call: TRBD2; cdr3_nt: TGTGCCAGCAGAACCGGGACTAGATCGAACGAGCAGTACTTC; cdr3_aa: CASRTGTRSNEQYF
clone_size: few; j_call: TRBJ1-6; v_call: TRBV25-1; d_call: TRBD1; cdr3_nt: TGTGCCAGCAGAGAGACAGGGGCCTATAATTCACCCCTCCACTTT; cdr3_aa: CASRETGAYNSPLHF
clone_size: once; j_call: TRBJ1-1; v_call: TRBV29-1; d_call: -; cdr3_nt: TGCAGCGTTGAAGCCCAGGCCGGGACTGAAGCTTTCTTT; cdr3_aa: CSVEAQAGTEAFF
clone_size: -; j_call: TRBJ2-3; v_call: TRBV7-9; d_call: -; cdr3_nt: TGTGCCAGCAGCCACGATTGGGGCAGCACAGATACGCAGTATTTT; cdr3_aa: CASSHDWGSTDTQYF
clone_size: -; j_call: TRBJ1-4; v_call: TRBV18; d_call: -; cdr3_nt: TGTGCCAGCTCCTCCGTTGAAAAACTGTTTTTT; cdr3_aa: CASSSVEKLFF
clone_size: -; j_call: TRBJ2-3; v_call: TRBV18; d_call: -; cdr3_nt: TGTGCCAGCTCAGAACGGATGTACCAGTATTTT; cdr3_aa: CASSERMYQYF
clone_size: once; j_call: TRBJ2-6; v_call: TRBV7-6; d_call: -; cdr3_nt: TGTGCCAGCAGCTCTCGTAGGGCATCTGGGGCCAACGTCCTGACTTTC; cdr3_aa: CASSSRRASGANVLTF
clone_size: -; j_call: TRBJ2-2; v_call: TRBV27; d_call: -; cdr3_nt: TGTGCCAGCAGTTTGGCTTTAGGACAGAACACCGGGGAGCTGTTTTTT; cdr3_aa: CASSLALGQNTGELFF
clone_size: -; j_call: TRBJ1-2; v_call: TRBV6-5; d_call: -; cdr3_nt: TGTGCCAGCAGTCCGGGGACCTATGGCTACACCTTC; cdr3_aa: CASSPGTYGYTF
clone_size: -; j_call: TRBJ2-7; v_call: TRBV7-8; d_call: -; cdr3_nt: TGTGCCAGCAGCTTAGGGGAAGCTACCTCACAGCAGTACTTC; cdr3_aa: CASSLGEATSQQYF
clone_size: -; j_call: TRBJ2-1; v_call: TRBV18; d_call: -; cdr3_nt: TGTGCCAGCTCACCGGACCTACTAAATATCTACAATGAGCAGTTCTTC; cdr3_aa: CASSPDLLNIYNEQFF